The clone carrying this TCR beta chain was detected ten times or more. The antigen is unknown. This sample is part of a study of regulatory T cells in long-lasting Graves disease. In building TCR beta libraries, iRepertoire HTBI primers were used together with Arm-PCR of CDR3 regions. One entry per CDR3 protein results from TCRdb running MiXCR on the multiplex PCR reads. The repertoire has a few hundred thousand distinct CDR3 sequences, approximately 22% of them found once; the top ten carry roughly an eighth. Study-wide results and limits: Comparison showed that persistent patients shared more public clonotypes (2,741) than new patients (roughly 970).

The time point is: persistent/refractory GD, antithyroid drugs over 5 years with positive TRAb. RNA from PBMCs was the source of the TCR library. Patients hailed from an endocrinology department in Xi'an, China. The TCR sequence derives from a female donor with Graves disease. Sequencing was performed on peripheral blood mononuclear cells (PBMCs), taken when the disease was refractory, from a patient treated with antithyroid drugs.

CDR3 loop: CASSPGWSTEETQYF. The CDR3 DNA sequence: TGTGCCAGCAGCCCCGGGTGGTCGACAGAAGAGACCCAGTACTTC. V gene TRBV9 combines with J gene TRBJ2-5; maybe TRBD1 (5 bases). The CDR3 loop spans 15 amino acids. V was shortened by 4 bases and J by 3 bases, with 16 bases between the two germline ends. Germline V gives CDR1 SGDLS, CDR2 YYNGEE.